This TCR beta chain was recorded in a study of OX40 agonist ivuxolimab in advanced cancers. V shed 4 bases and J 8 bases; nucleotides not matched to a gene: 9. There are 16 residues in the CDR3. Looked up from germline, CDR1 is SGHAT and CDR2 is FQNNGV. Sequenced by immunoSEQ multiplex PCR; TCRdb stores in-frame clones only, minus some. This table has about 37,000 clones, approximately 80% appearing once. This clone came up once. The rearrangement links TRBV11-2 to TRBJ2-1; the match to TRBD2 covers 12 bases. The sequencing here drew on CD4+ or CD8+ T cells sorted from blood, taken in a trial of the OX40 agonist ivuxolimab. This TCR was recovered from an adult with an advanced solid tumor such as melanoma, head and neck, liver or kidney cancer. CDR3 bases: TGTGCCAGCAGCTCACGGGGACTAGCGGGTGCGGATGAGCAGTTCTTC. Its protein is CASSSRGLAGADEQFF.